This T cell receptor beta chain comes out of a study of T cell changes during pregnancy in multiple sclerosis. Repertoires were generated with immunoSEQ multiplex PCR, while TCRdb's copy carries only in-frame clones and drops some. The repertoire holds under 35,000 clones, roughly 90% seen once, with about 8% in the top ten. With regard to this clone: A junction boundary mismatches the germline segment, possibly from a read error.

CDR3 length equals 15 residues. Germline assignment: CDR1 SGHDT and CDR2 YYEEEE. This specimen was CD8+ T cells from peripheral blood mononuclear cells, taken before pregnancy. The clonotype originates from a female donor with multiple sclerosis, enrolled in a pregnancy study. V usage is TRBV5-6 and J usage is TRBJ1-2, with 9 bases lining up with TRBD1. The CDR3 here is CASTLVRDRDTGYTF. In DNA, the CDR3 is TGTGCCAGCACCTTGGTTCGGGACAGGGATACTGGCTACACCTTC.